These 29 T cell receptor beta chains originate from one sample sequenced in a study of CD8+ T cells in alopecia areata. Investigators isolated RNA and reverse transcribed it into cDNA to act as the sequencing template. Sequencing was performed with immunoSEQ multiplex PCR; in TCRdb, only in-frame clones are kept and a portion is missing. The table shows 75,000 to 80,000 clones, with around 60% occurring only once. Treatment reported: oral pan-JAK inhibitor, 5-10 mg twice daily. The specimen comprised CD8+ T cells sorted from blood, sampled at week 24, from a patient treated with tofacitinib. The receptors originated from a human donor with alopecia areata.

The rearrangement links TRBV9 to TRBJ2-5, with D hard to call. The V end lost 0 bases, the J end lost 2 bases, and 8 bases lay between the germline ends. CDR1 SGDLS and CDR2 YYNGEE come from the germline V gene. The CDR3 totals 14 residues. The CDR3 nucleotides are TGTGCCAGCAGCGTAGGTTACGGGCAAGAGACCCAGTACTTC. This codes for CASSVGYGQETQYF.

The V call is TRBV4-1, the J call TRBJ1-6; a weak D match, TRBD1 (5 bases). CDR1 and CDR2 (germline): MGHRA, YSYEKL. The CDR3 length is 14 residues. The V gene lost 2 bases and the J gene lost 5 bases, with 7 bases spanning the gap. CDR3 in DNA: TGCGCCAGCAGCCAAAGAGGGGATAATTCACCCCTCCACTTT. As protein: CASSQRGDNSPLHF.

The V and J genes are TRBV4-1 and TRBJ2-5, with 7 bases that match TRBD1. TRBJ2-7 matches the DNA end more closely, so the J call is doubtful. CDR1 is MGHRA and CDR2 is YSYEKL in the germline V gene. The CDR3 totals 16 residues. CDR3 sequence reads: CASSQGLGTASYEQYF. The CDR3 bases are TGCGCCAGCAGCCAAGGACTTGGGACAGCCTCCTACGAGCAGTACTTC.

The V and J genes are TRBV20-1 and TRBJ2-1; no reliable D call. The length of the CDR3 is 10 residues. The V gene lost 6 bases and the J gene lost 5 bases, with 5 bases spanning the gap. Germline V gene sequence: CDR1 DFQATT, CDR2 SNEGSKA (reference sequence). CDR3 DNA sequence: TGCAGTGCAGTACACAATGAGCAGTTCTTC. Its translation: CSAVHNEQFF.

The chain uses TRBV7-2 and TRBJ2-7, with D possibly being TRBD1 or TRBD2 (6 bases each). V dropped 5 bases and J dropped 5 bases, with 16 bases sitting between them. The V gene's germline CDR1 is SGHTA and CDR2 FQGNSA. This CDR3 is 14 amino acids long. DNA for the CDR3: TGTGCCAGCAGCACTGCGACAGGAGGGGACGAGCAGTACTTC. Protein product: CASSTATGGDEQYF. The full variable domain, with the rest looked up from reference TRBV7-2 and TRBJ2-7, is GAGVSQSPSNKVTEKGKDVELRCDPISGHTALYWYRQSLGQGLEFLIYFQGNSAPDKSGLPSDRFSAERTGGSVSTLTIQRTQQEDSAVYLCASSTATGGDEQYFGPGTRLTVT.

J is TRBJ2-7 and V is TRBV5-1; either TRBD1 or TRBD2 may fit D (5 bases each). There are 14 residues in the CDR3. Germline V gene sequence: CDR1 SGHRS, CDR2 YFSETQ. V shed 2 bases and J shed 4 bases, with 13 bases lying between them. The CDR3: CASSLGDLSYEQYF. The CDR3 DNA is TGCGCCAGCAGCTTAGGGGACCTATCGTACGAGCAGTACTTC.

This chain links TRBV7-9 with TRBJ2-1; tentative D call: TRBD1 (6 bases). V lost 5 bases and J 6 bases, leaving 17 bases between the germline ends. Germline V gene sequence: CDR1 SEHNR, CDR2 FQNEAQ (reference sequence). The CDR3 length is 15 residues. For the CDR3, the DNA is TGTGCCAGCAGCCCGCCGACAGGCACCACCAATGAGCAGTTCTTC. Its protein is CASSPPTGTTNEQFF. Full variable domain (outside the CDR3, taken from reference TRBV7-9 and TRBJ2-1): DTGVSQNPRHKITKRGQNVTFRCDPISEHNRLYWYRQTLGQGPEFLTYFQNEAQLEKSRLLSDRFSAERPKGSFSTLEIQRTEQGDSAMYLCASSPPTGTTNEQFFGPGTRLTVL.

To note about this clone: Additional DNA sequences in this sample encode the identical CDR3. DNA of the CDR3: TGTGCCAGCAGTTTGGGAGAGACCCAGTACTTC. It codes for CASSLGETQYF. This chain joins TRBV27 and TRBJ2-5; no definite D call. The V gene lost 3 bases and the J gene lost 4 bases, with 3 bases spanning the gap. The CDR3 extends over 11 amino acids. Germline-derived CDR1 and CDR2 are MNHEY and SMNVEV (reference sequence).

V gene TRBV7-3 combines with J gene TRBJ1-5; TRBD1 aligns across 10 bases. The V segment lost 3 bases and the J segment 5 bases; nucleotides outside the gene matches: 1. CDR1 is SGHTA and CDR2 is FQGTGA in the germline V gene. The CDR3 has 14 residues. The CDR3 reads CASSFGQGDQPQHF. The CDR3 coding sequence is TGTGCCAGCAGCTTTGGACAGGGGGATCAGCCCCAGCATTTT.

The chain joins TRBV4-3 to TRBJ2-2; the match to TRBD2 covers 13 bases. In germline, CDR1 is LGHNA, CDR2 YSLEER. Trimming cost V 2 bases and J 7 bases; bases outside gene matches: 4. The CDR3 contains 16 residues. For the CDR3, the DNA is TGCGCCAGCAGCCAACGACTAGCGGGAGGACTCGGGGAGCTGTTTTTT. Translation gives CASSQRLAGGLGELFF.

The J gene is TRBJ2-1, the V gene TRBV27, with 10 positions matching TRBD2. This CDR3 is 17 amino acids long. V gave up 7 bases and J gave up 7 bases; unmatched junction bases: 16. Germline lookup yields CDR1 MNHEY and CDR2 SMNVEV (reference sequence). The CDR3 bases are TGTGCCAGCACTACCTTTCTTGTAGCGGGAGGAGAAAATGAGCAGTTCTTC. Amino acids: CASTTFLVAGGENEQFF.

This CDR3 reads CASRVGGFDGTEAFF. CDR3 nucleotides: TGTGCCAGCAGGGTAGGGGGTTTCGATGGGACTGAAGCTTTCTTT. This chain connects TRBV27 to TRBJ1-1, with D possibly matching TRBD1 (6 bases). The length of the CDR3 is 15 residues. Trimming left V 6 bases short and J 5 bases short, with 19 bases between. The V gene's germline CDR1 is MNHEY and CDR2 SMNVEV (reference sequence).

The V call is TRBV14, the J call TRBJ2-5, with 9 bases that match TRBD1. The germline V gene has CDR1 SGHDN and CDR2 FVKESK. The trim removed 0 bases at V and 4 bases at J, leaving 9 bases unmatched. This CDR3 has 17 amino acids. CDR3 bases: TGTGCCAGCAGCCAAGATAATTGGGTGACAGGGGGAGAGACCCAGTACTTC. Translation: CASSQDNWVTGGETQYF.

V usage is TRBV27 and J usage is TRBJ1-2, with a weak D call TRBD1 (6 bases). The CDR3 covers 13 residues. Trimming left V 6 bases short and J 2 bases short, with 10 bases between. The germline V gene has CDR1 MNHEY and CDR2 SMNVEV (reference sequence). The CDR3 bases are TGTGCCAGCAGGGAGGACAGCAACTATGGCTACACCTTC. It codes for CASREDSNYGYTF.

Here the CDR3 DNA reads TGCGCCAGCAGCCAAGATCAGATAGGATCTTCTGAAGCTTTCTTT. Translating gives CASSQDQIGSSEAFF. The V call is TRBV4-1, the J call TRBJ1-1; no clear D gene. Per germline, CDR1 MGHRA and CDR2 YSYEKL. Trimming pared 0 bases from V and 6 bases from J, leaving 14 bases between. The CDR3 has 15 amino acids.

V and J are TRBV30 and TRBJ1-1; TRBD1 agrees at 7 bases. V was clipped by 4 bases and J by 4 bases; unmatched bases: 6. CDR1 is GTSNPN and CDR2 is SVGIG in the germline V gene (reference sequence). This CDR3 spans 13 amino acids. This chain's CDR3 is CAWNPGQLTEAFF. CDR3 DNA: TGTGCCTGGAACCCGGGACAGCTCACTGAAGCTTTCTTT.

The chain uses TRBV7-2 and TRBJ2-7; 12 bases fit TRBD2. This CDR3 comprises 15 residues. Germline values: CDR1 SGHTA, CDR2 FQGNSA. The V gene end was trimmed by 3 bases and the J gene end by 1 base; junction bases not matched to a gene: 1. The CDR3, as DNA: TGTGCCAGCAGCTTCCTAGCGGGAGGGTCCTACGAGCAGTACTTC. It codes for CASSFLAGGSYEQYF.

This sequence joins TRBV5-1 and TRBJ2-7; 8 bases match TRBD2. CDR1 is SGHRS, CDR2 YFSETQ, per germline. CDR3 length: 15 amino acids. With 1 base clipped from V and 4 bases from J, the junction kept 7 bases outside the gene matches. Here the CDR3 DNA reads TGCGCCAGCAGCTTGCTTTGGACTAGCAAGTACGAGCAGTACTTC. Translated: CASSLLWTSKYEQYF.

The rearrangement joins TRBV5-1 to TRBJ2-4; a possible D gene is TRBD1 (5 bases). CDR1 SGHRS and CDR2 YFSETQ come from the germline V gene. Deletions cut 4 bases from V and 6 bases from J, with 17 bases between. CDR3 size: 15 residues. CDR3 loop: CASSGQETVGNIQYF. The DNA of the CDR3 is TGCGCCAGCAGCGGACAAGAGACAGTTGGAAACATTCAGTACTTC.

This clone was seen a few times. V is TRBV13 and J is TRBJ2-7; no clear D gene. V lost 2 bases, J lost 6 bases, and 23 bases lay in between. Germline loops: CDR1 PRHDT, CDR2 FYEKMQ (reference sequence). This CDR3 spans 17 amino acids. Here the CDR3 reads CASSLWHSGSPSVEQYF. CDR3 nucleotide sequence: TGTGCCAGCAGCTTATGGCACTCCGGCTCCCCATCGGTCGAGCAGTACTTC.

The table lists this clone with a few counts. The V and J genes are TRBV9 and TRBJ2-1; D could derive from TRBD1 or TRBD2 (5 bases each). Germline CDR1 is SGDLS and CDR2 is YYNGEE. The V end was cut by 0 bases, the J end by 5 bases, with 15 bases between. CDR3 length: 16 amino acids. The CDR3 region is CASSVGGGPANNEQFF. CDR3 nucleotide sequence: TGTGCCAGCAGCGTAGGGGGCGGGCCAGCGAACAATGAGCAGTTCTTC.

The sample holds a few counts of this clone. The chain employs TRBV27 and TRBJ2-1, with TRBD1 matching over 7 bases. CDR1 and CDR2 (germline): MNHEY, SMNVEV (reference sequence). Germline trimming cut 6 bases from V and 0 bases from J; bases unmatched to any gene: 5. The CDR3 is 15 residues long. The CDR3 bases are TGTGCCAGCAGACCTACAGGGGACTCCTACAATGAGCAGTTCTTC. Translation gives CASRPTGDSYNEQFF.

The chain recombines TRBV5-4 with TRBJ1-1; no clear D. Looked up from germline, CDR1 is SGHNT and CDR2 is YYREEE (reference sequence). The CDR3 length is 13 residues. V gave up 0 bases and J gave up 5 bases, with 8 bases separating them. The CDR3 loop is CASSLVAGTEAFF. The CDR3 DNA is TGTGCCAGCAGCTTGGTGGCGGGGACTGAAGCTTTCTTT.

The gene calls are TRBV6-5 and TRBJ2-5; 9 bases are shared with TRBD1. V lost 5 bases and J lost 2; bases outside the gene matches: 6. CDR3 size: 15 residues. Germline values: CDR1 MNHEY, CDR2 SVGAGI. The CDR3 sequence: CASSPDDRGQETQYF. In nucleotides, the CDR3 is TGTGCCAGCAGTCCTGACGACAGGGGGCAAGAGACCCAGTACTTC.

The chain is built from TRBV4-1 and TRBJ2-7; no clear D gene. Germline lookup yields CDR1 MGHRA and CDR2 YSYEKL. The V gene lost 0 bases and the J gene lost 4 bases, with 10 bases spanning the gap. There are 14 residues in the CDR3. The CDR3 protein is CASSQDSTDYEQYF. CDR3 bases: TGCGCCAGCAGCCAAGATTCGACGGATTACGAGCAGTACTTC.

This clone was observed a single time. The V and J genes are TRBV5-1 and TRBJ2-7; possibly TRBD2 for D (5 bases). Trimming stripped 0 bases from V and 2 bases from J, with 18 bases between. The CDR3 extends over 17 amino acids. Germline CDR1 SGHRS, CDR2 YFSETQ. The CDR3 nucleotides are TGCGCCAGCAGCTTGGAGGGAACTAGTCAACCGACCTACGAGCAGTACTTC. Its translation is CASSLEGTSQPTYEQYF.

J is TRBJ1-2 and V is TRBV7-8; no definite D call. From germline, CDR1 is SGHVS and CDR2 FQNEAQ. CDR3 length: 15 residues. Trimming removed 5 bases from V and 8 bases from J, with 21 bases in between. The CDR3 nucleotides read TGTGCCAGCAGCCGATACCCGGACTTTAGGGAGGGCTACACCTTC. It translates to CASSRYPDFREGYTF.

This clone was detected a few times. This chain uses TRBV4-1 with TRBJ2-5; 10 bases fit TRBD2. CDR1 is MGHRA and CDR2 is YSYEKL in the germline V gene. V was pared by 5 bases and J by 5 bases, with 8 bases of the junction left unmatched. The CDR3 sequence is 15 residues long. CDR3 DNA sequence: TGCGCCAGCAGCGAAGTAGCGGGAGGTGTGGAGACCCAGTACTTC. This gives the protein CASSEVAGGVETQYF.

This chain joins TRBV5-6 and TRBJ2-1; D possibly matches TRBD1 or TRBD2 (5 bases each). CDR3 length: 14 residues. The V gene lost 3 bases and the J gene lost 2 bases, with 9 bases spanning the gap. The germline V gene has CDR1 SGHDT and CDR2 YYEEEE. CDR3 bases: TGTGCCAGCAGCTCGGGACGGCCCTACAATGAGCAGTTCTTC. This encodes CASSSGRPYNEQFF.